The clone carrying this TCR beta chain was counted ten times or more. As yet, its antigen is unknown. The V segment lost 8 bases and the J segment 10 bases; nucleotides outside the gene matches: 11. This CDR3 spans 14 amino acids. CDR1 and CDR2 (germline): MGHDK, SYGVNS. Construction of the TCRbeta library involved unique molecular identifiers. MiXCR was run by TCRdb on the PCR reads, yielding one entry per CDR3 protein. The data hold roughly 30,000 distinct CDR3 sequences, with around 7% observed a single time. The record originates from a study of T-cell reconstitution after alpha-beta-depleted transplantation in children. Whole-study results and caveats: Several hundred rapidly expanded clones from non-depleted graft cells reportedly supplied alpha-beta T cells about two months post-transplant.

The sample here was peripheral blood, taken 60 days after TCRalphabeta/CD19-depleted stem cell transplant. The rearrangement links TRBV25-1 to TRBJ1-6; TRBD1 agrees at 7 bases. This TCR derives from a child younger than two who had a stem cell transplant for acute myeloid leukemia, so the T cells may come from the graft donor. This chain's CDR3 is CASLTGTRGSPLHF. In nucleotides, the CDR3 is TGTGCCAGCCTGACAGGGACCCGCGGATCACCCCTCCACTTT.